Sequencing of this T cell receptor (beta chain) was carried out in a study of graft-versus-host responses after intestinal transplantation. The wider study: Induction with anti-thymocyte globulin, then tacrolimus and steroids for three to four years, was given to all recipients.

Germline lookup yields CDR1 SQVTM and CDR2 ANQGSEA. The CDR3 has 15 residues. Notes on this clone: Its antigen remains unidentified.

TCRdb keeps only in-frame clones here, not all; method: immunoSEQ multiplex PCR. Among about 89,000 clones, 92% were seen once, and the ten largest hold 0.3% to 0.35%. The chain couples TRBV29-1 to TRBJ2-3; 11 bases match TRBD2. The clonotype comes from a human donor who received an intestinal transplant. Source: unstimulated CD4+ T cells sorted from spleen or lymph node cells, taken before intestinal transplant. CDR3 DNA sequence: TGCAGTGGGACTAGCGGAGCCTCTAGCACAGATACGCAGTATTTT. This translates into CSGTSGASSTDTQYF.